The 29 T cell receptor beta chains listed next were all sequenced from one sample in a study of immune cell composition in non-small cell lung cancer. Sequencing used immunoSEQ multiplex PCR; TCRdb keeps in-frame clones, though not all of them. The table shows 6,600 or so clones, with approximately 80% occurring only once. Normal lung was sampled as far from the tumour as possible, at least 3 cm. Sequencing input: non-adjacent lung tissue. Receptors originate from a human donor with non-small cell lung cancer.

The chain has TRBV28 and TRBJ1-5; weak D call: TRBD1 (5 bases). With 3 bases removed from V and 4 bases from J, the gap between germline ends came to 16 bases. The CDR3 consists of 16 residues. Germline loops: CDR1 MDHEN, CDR2 SYDVKM. CDR3 in amino acids: CASSFPQGQWNQPQHF. Written as DNA, the CDR3 is TGTGCCAGCAGTTTTCCCCAGGGTCAATGGAATCAGCCCCAGCATTTT.

The V and J genes are TRBV6-1 and TRBJ1-5; no definite D call. The CDR3 contains 15 residues. Trimming pared 1 base from V and 3 bases from J, leaving 10 bases between. Germline V lookup: CDR1 MNHNS, CDR2 SASEGT. The CDR3, as DNA: TGTGCCAGCAGTGAAGAGTCGTGGCACAATCAGCCCCAGCATTTT. It translates to CASSEESWHNQPQHF.

The genes are TRBV4-3 and TRBJ2-3; 7 nucleotides line up with TRBD2. The ends lost 3 bases at V and 0 bases at J; junction bases unmatched: 9. Germline values: CDR1 LGHNA, CDR2 YSLEER. This CDR3 comprises 17 residues. CDR3 DNA sequence: TGCGCCAGCAGCCAGCAACCGGGCGGGGGAAGCACAGATACGCAGTATTTT. It translates to CASSQQPGGGSTDTQYF.

The V call is TRBV19, the J call TRBJ2-5; 8 bases agree with TRBD1. The CDR3 has 16 amino acids. The junction had 5 bases not matched to a gene; V was cut back by 1 base and J by 1 base. The V gene's germline CDR1 is LNHDA and CDR2 SQIVND (reference sequence). The CDR3 region has the DNA TGTGCCAGTAGTATAGTAGAGACAGGGGTCCAAGAGACCCAGTACTTC. It is translated as CASSIVETGVQETQYF.

This clone was counted a few times. The V gene is TRBV11-2, the J gene TRBJ2-5; tentatively, D is TRBD1 (5 bases). This CDR3 has 14 residues. V lost 0 bases and J 4 bases, leaving 9 bases between the germline ends. The germline CDR1 and CDR2 sequences are SGHAT and FQNNGV. The CDR3 here is CASSLDQGSETQYF. The CDR3 DNA is TGTGCCAGCAGCTTAGATCAGGGTTCAGAGACCCAGTACTTC.

The genes are TRBV18 and TRBJ2-5; a possible D gene is TRBD2 (7 bases). This CDR3 has 15 amino acids. The germline V gene has CDR1 KGHSH and CDR2 LQKENI. Trimming pared 3 bases from V and 1 base from J, leaving 12 bases between. The CDR3 DNA follows: TGTGCCAGCTCACCGAAAAGGGGGGGCCAAGAGACCCAGTACTTC. Translation: CASSPKRGGQETQYF.

The rearrangement joins TRBV6-5 to TRBJ2-6; D gene unclear. V lost 2 bases and J lost 6, with 8 bases in between. The CDR3 spans 14 residues. Germline loops: CDR1 MNHEY, CDR2 SVGAGI. CDR3 region: CASSYDIKANVLTF. CDR3 DNA: TGTGCCAGCAGTTACGACATTAAGGCCAACGTCCTGACTTTC.

The J gene is TRBJ2-7, the V gene TRBV2, with a weak D call TRBD2 (6 bases). V lost 2 bases and J lost 6, with 8 bases in between. Germline assignment: CDR1 SNHLY and CDR2 FYNNEI. The CDR3 loop spans 12 amino acids. The DNA of the CDR3 is TGTGCCAGCAGTGAACCCGGGGGCGAGCAGTACTTC. It specifies CASSEPGGEQYF.

This chain joins TRBV4-1 and TRBJ2-7, with 8 nucleotides matching TRBD2. The germline V gene encodes CDR1 MGHRA and CDR2 YSYEKL. The V and J ends lost 0 bases and 7 bases, in that order; junction bases with no gene match: 2. The CDR3 totals 13 residues. The CDR3 spells CASSQDPGGEQYF. CDR3 in DNA: TGCGCCAGCAGCCAAGACCCGGGAGGGGAGCAGTACTTC.

The chain combines TRBV7-9 with TRBJ2-4; possibly TRBD2 for D (6 bases). Trimming stripped 8 bases from V and 9 bases from J, with 20 bases between. The CDR3 loop spans 14 amino acids. Looked up from germline, CDR1 is SEHNR and CDR2 is FQNEAQ (reference sequence). DNA for the CDR3: TGTGCCAGCTCCCCCGACGGGGGTGGCGGCATTCAGTACTTC. Its protein is CASSPDGGGGIQYF.

This clone was counted only a few times. This chain links TRBV25-1 with TRBJ1-5, with a weak D call TRBD1 (5 bases). Looked up from germline, CDR1 is MGHDK and CDR2 is SYGVNS. The V end was cut by 4 bases, the J end by 0 bases, with 10 bases between. The CDR3 contains 15 residues. Here the CDR3 reads CASSVQGYSNQPQHF. The CDR3 bases are TGTGCCAGCAGTGTGCAGGGTTATAGCAATCAGCCCCAGCATTTT.

The V gene is TRBV4-2, the J gene TRBJ2-3, with D perhaps TRBD1 (6 bases). The V end was cut by 1 base, the J end by 4 bases, with 9 bases between. The CDR3 loop spans 14 amino acids. In germline, CDR1 is LGHNA, CDR2 YNFKEQ. In nucleotides, the CDR3 is TGTGCCAGCAGCCAAGCGGGACACTCAGATACGCAGTATTTT. Translation: CASSQAGHSDTQYF.

CDR3 in DNA: TGTGCCAGCAGCTCGGAGAGAGAAAAACTGTTTTTT. Encoded protein: CASSSEREKLFF. This chain joins TRBV7-2 and TRBJ1-4; no firm D call. Deletions cut 4 bases from V and 8 bases from J, with 8 bases between. CDR1 and CDR2 from the germline V gene are SGHTA and FQGNSA. CDR3 length: 12 residues.

This sequence joins TRBV10-1 and TRBJ1-6; no firm D call. The ends were cut back, 2 bases at V and 3 bases at J, with 14 bases in the middle. Germline V gives CDR1 WNHNN, CDR2 SYGVQD (reference sequence). This CDR3 contains 17 residues. CDR3 bases: TGCGCCAGCAGTGAGGGTTCGTTGACTGACTATAATTCACCCCTCCACTTT. Amino acids: CASSEGSLTDYNSPLHF.

The J gene is TRBJ1-5, the V gene TRBV19; tentatively, D is TRBD1 (6 bases). V was shortened by 6 bases and J by 1 base, with 10 bases between the two germline ends. Germline V gives CDR1 LNHDA, CDR2 SQIVND (reference sequence). The CDR3 has 14 residues. CDR3 region: CASRFGQSNQPQHF. In DNA, the CDR3 is TGTGCCAGTAGGTTCGGACAGAGCAATCAGCCCCAGCATTTT.

The chain carries TRBV2 and TRBJ1-5; 7 nucleotides align to TRBD1. Germline CDR1 reads SNHLY; CDR2 reads FYNNEI. The ends lost 6 bases at V and 4 bases at J; junction bases unmatched: 12. There are 16 residues in the CDR3. This CDR3 reads CASSLYKGAGNQPQHF. DNA of the CDR3: TGTGCCAGCAGCCTTTATAAGGGGGCTGGGAATCAGCCCCAGCATTTT.

The chain combines TRBV27 with TRBJ2-1; 12 bases fit TRBD2. The CDR3 loop spans 16 amino acids. The V gene end was trimmed by 5 bases and the J gene end by 7 bases; junction bases not matched to a gene: 9. Germline assignment: CDR1 MNHEY and CDR2 SMNVEV (reference sequence). Written as DNA, the CDR3 is TGTGCCAGCAGTCCCCTGGCTAGCGGGAGGGGGAATGAGCAGTTCTTC. This translates into CASSPLASGRGNEQFF.

The chain carries TRBV5-1 and TRBJ2-7; D perhaps matches TRBD1 (5 bases). The V gene's germline CDR1 is SGHRS and CDR2 YFSETQ. The germline V and J ends were trimmed by 0 bases and 3 bases, with 7 bases remaining between them. This CDR3 spans 13 amino acids. The CDR3 coding sequence is TGCGCCAGCAGCTTGGGACAGAACTACGAGCAGTACTTC. This sequence encodes CASSLGQNYEQYF.

This sequence joins TRBV11-1 and TRBJ2-2; 8 bases are shared with TRBD1. Germline lookup yields CDR1 SGHAT and CDR2 FQDESV (reference sequence). Unmatched junction bases numbered 7, after V lost 2 bases and J lost 5 bases. The CDR3 totals 16 residues. The CDR3 region is CASSLLTGGWTGELFF. The CDR3 DNA sequence: TGTGCCAGCAGCTTATTAACAGGGGGATGGACCGGGGAGCTGTTTTTT.

This chain connects TRBV15 to TRBJ2-7; the match to TRBD2 covers 9 bases. Germline assignment: CDR1 LNHNV and CDR2 YYDKDF (reference sequence). CDR3 length: 15 residues. V dropped 0 bases and J dropped 2; count of bases not matched to a gene: 2. The CDR3 coding sequence is TGTGCCACCAGCAGAGATGGCGGGGGGGCCTACGAGCAGTACTTC. Its protein is CATSRDGGGAYEQYF.

This chain links TRBV5-1 with TRBJ2-3; D may be TRBD2 (6 bases). V was clipped by 0 bases and J by 6 bases, with 11 bases between them. Germline V CDR1 and CDR2: SGHRS, YFSETQ. This CDR3 region has 14 residues. The CDR3 protein is CASSLGGKADTQYF. The DNA for the CDR3 is TGCGCCAGCAGCTTGGGCGGGAAGGCGGATACGCAGTATTTT.

The chain carries TRBV5-4 and TRBJ2-7; maybe TRBD2 (6 bases). The V end lost 1 base, the J end lost 5 bases, and 10 bases lay between the germline ends. The germline gives CDR1 SGHNT, CDR2 YYREEE (reference sequence). The CDR3 consists of 13 residues. The CDR3 region is CASSLSVADEQYF. DNA of the CDR3: TGTGCCAGCAGCTTGTCGGTAGCGGACGAGCAGTACTTC.

The chain couples TRBV30 to TRBJ2-1, with 11 bases matching TRBD2. The CDR3 has 14 amino acids. V shed 2 bases and J 6 bases; nucleotides not matched to a gene: 3. CDR1 and CDR2 (germline): GTSNPN, SVGIG (reference sequence). The CDR3 region is CAWSLSGRANEQFF. The CDR3 coding sequence is TGTGCCTGGAGTCTTAGCGGGAGGGCCAATGAGCAGTTCTTC. Supplemented by reference TRBV30 and TRBJ2-1, the full variable domain reads SQTIHQWPATLVQPVGSPLSLECTVEGTSNPNLYWYRQAAGRGLQLLFYSVGIGQISSEVPQNLSASRPQDRQFILSSKKLLLSDSGFYLCAWSLSGRANEQFFGPGTRLTVL.

This chain connects TRBV9 to TRBJ1-2, with 8 bases fitting TRBD1. CDR1 and CDR2 from the germline V gene are SGDLS and YYNGEE. The CDR3 is 15 amino acids. V lost 2 bases, J lost 4 bases, and 7 bases stayed unmatched. The CDR3 reads CASSVGQALRYGYTF. The CDR3 region has the DNA TGTGCCAGCAGCGTGGGACAGGCGCTACGCTATGGCTACACCTTC. Full variable domain (rest looked up from reference TRBV9 and TRBJ1-2): DSGVTQTPKHLITATGQRVTLRCSPRSGDLSVYWYQQSLDQGLQFLIQYYNGEERAKGNILERFSAQQFPDLHSELNLSSLELGDSALYFCASSVGQALRYGYTFGSGTRLTVV.

The J gene is TRBJ2-1, the V gene TRBV28, with 8 bases identical to TRBD2. This CDR3 contains 12 residues. Germline CDR1 reads MDHEN; CDR2 reads SYDVKM. The V and J ends lost 3 bases and 12 bases, in that order; junction bases with no gene match: 4. The CDR3 DNA is TGTGCCAGCAGTTTTAGCGGGATTGTGCAGTTCTTC. Translation: CASSFSGIVQFF.

The chain recombines TRBV7-6 with TRBJ2-5; no firm D call. The length of the CDR3 is 13 residues. Germline V gene data show CDR1 as SGHVS and CDR2 as FNYEAQ. V was pared by 1 base and J by 2 bases, with 5 bases between. The CDR3 loop is CASSLGPQETQYF. The CDR3 DNA reads TGTGCCAGCAGCTTAGGTCCACAAGAGACCCAGTACTTC.

The rearrangement links TRBV11-2 to TRBJ2-3, with D maybe TRBD1 (6 bases). The germline CDR1 and CDR2 sequences are SGHAT and FQNNGV. V was clipped by 4 bases and J by 2 bases, with 13 bases between them. CDR3 length equals 15 residues. CDR3 in DNA: TGTGCCAGCAGCTCCCAGACAGGAACCACAGATACGCAGTATTTT. This translates into CASSSQTGTTDTQYF.

The chain has TRBV30 and TRBJ2-5; TRBD1 aligns across 7 bases. The CDR3 consists of 12 residues. Germline V lookup: CDR1 GTSNPN, CDR2 SVGIG (reference sequence). With V trimmed by 7 bases and J by 2 bases, 4 bases remained unmatched. The CDR3 here is CAYGTVQETQYF. The CDR3 DNA reads TGTGCCTACGGGACAGTTCAAGAGACCCAGTACTTC.

The genes are TRBV11-2 and TRBJ2-3; 12 bases map to TRBD2. The J segment lost 6 bases and the V segment lost 1 base, leaving 5 bases of the junction unmatched. This CDR3 has 16 amino acids. CDR1 is SGHAT, CDR2 FQNNGV, per germline. DNA of the CDR3: TGTGCCAGCAGCTTAGGTTCTAGCGGGGGGGCGGATACGCAGTATTTT. Translation: CASSLGSSGGADTQYF.